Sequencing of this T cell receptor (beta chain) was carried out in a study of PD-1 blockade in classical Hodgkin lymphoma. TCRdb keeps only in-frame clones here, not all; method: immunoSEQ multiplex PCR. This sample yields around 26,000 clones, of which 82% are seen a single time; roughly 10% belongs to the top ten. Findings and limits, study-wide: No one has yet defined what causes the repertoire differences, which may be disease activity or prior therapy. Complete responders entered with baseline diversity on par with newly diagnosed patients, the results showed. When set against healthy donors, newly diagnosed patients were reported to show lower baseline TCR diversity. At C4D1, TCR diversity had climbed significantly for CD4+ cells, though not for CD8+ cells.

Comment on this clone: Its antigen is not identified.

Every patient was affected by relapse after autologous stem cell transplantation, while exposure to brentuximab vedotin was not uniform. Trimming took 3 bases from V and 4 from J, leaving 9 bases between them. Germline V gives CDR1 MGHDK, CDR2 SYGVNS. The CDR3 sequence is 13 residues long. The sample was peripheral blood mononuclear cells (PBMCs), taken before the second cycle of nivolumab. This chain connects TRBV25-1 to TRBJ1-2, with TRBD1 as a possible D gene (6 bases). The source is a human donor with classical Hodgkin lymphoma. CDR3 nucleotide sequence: TGTGCCAGCAGTGAGGGGGGGGCCTATGGCTACACCTTC. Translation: CASSEGGAYGYTF.